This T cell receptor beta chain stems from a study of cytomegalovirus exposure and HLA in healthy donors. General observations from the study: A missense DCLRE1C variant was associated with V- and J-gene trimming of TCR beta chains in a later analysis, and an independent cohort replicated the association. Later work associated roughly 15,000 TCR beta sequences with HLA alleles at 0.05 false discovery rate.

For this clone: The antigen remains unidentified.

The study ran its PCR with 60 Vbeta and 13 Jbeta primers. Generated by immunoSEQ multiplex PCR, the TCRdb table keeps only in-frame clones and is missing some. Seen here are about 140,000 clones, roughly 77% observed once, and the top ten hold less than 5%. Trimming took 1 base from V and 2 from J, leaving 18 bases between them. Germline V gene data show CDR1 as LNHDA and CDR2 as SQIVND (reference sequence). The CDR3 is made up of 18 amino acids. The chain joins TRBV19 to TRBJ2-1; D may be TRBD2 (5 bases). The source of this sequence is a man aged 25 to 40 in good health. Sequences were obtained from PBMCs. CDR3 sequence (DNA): TGTGCCAGTAGTATAGCCCACCGCGGACTTAACCCCTACAATGAGCAGTTCTTC. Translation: CASSIAHRGLNPYNEQFF.